The rows below give T cell receptor beta chains drawn from one sample of a study of cytomegalovirus exposure and HLA in healthy donors. Here immunoSEQ multiplex PCR was the method, and the copy in TCRdb shows in-frame clones only, minus some. Of some 140,000 clones in the sample, roughly 83% were seen once. Sequenced sample: PBMCs. These receptors were collected from a young man in good health and CMV-seropositive. CDR3s include the opening cysteine and the closing phenylalanine or tryptophan. D genes are given only for firm matches. Part of the rows lack a size; the others show once, few, many or a class for expanded clones.

clone_size: few; j_call: TRBJ2-5; d_call: NA; v_call: TRBV28; cdr3_nt: TGTGCCAGCGGAAGGGAGCAACAAGAGACCCAGTACTTC; cdr3_aa: CASGREQQETQYF
clone_size: NA; j_call: TRBJ2-7; d_call: TRBD2; v_call: TRBV7-9; cdr3_nt: TGTGCCAGCAGTCCCAACTGGGCGGGAGACGAGCAGTACTTC; cdr3_aa: CASSPNWAGDEQYF
clone_size: NA; j_call: TRBJ2-1; d_call: TRBD2; v_call: TRBV9; cdr3_nt: TGTGCCAGCAGCGTACAAGGACTAGCGGGGGAGTACAATGAGCAGTTCTTC; cdr3_aa: CASSVQGLAGEYNEQFF
clone_size: few; j_call: TRBJ2-1; d_call: TRBD1; v_call: TRBV13; cdr3_nt: TGTGCCAGCAGCTTAGAAGGACAGGAATACAATGAGCAGTTCTTC; cdr3_aa: CASSLEGQEYNEQFF
clone_size: NA; j_call: TRBJ2-7; d_call: NA; v_call: TRBV30; cdr3_nt: TGTGCCTGGAGACGCCCTAGCCGATCCTACGAGCAGTACTTC; cdr3_aa: CAWRRPSRSYEQYF
clone_size: NA; j_call: TRBJ1-5; d_call: NA; v_call: TRBV19; cdr3_nt: TGTGCCAGTAGTCGCGACGGGTGGTATCAGCCCCAGCATTTT; cdr3_aa: CASSRDGWYQPQHF
clone_size: NA; j_call: TRBJ2-4; d_call: NA; v_call: TRBV6-5; cdr3_nt: TGTGCCAGCAGTTACGACAGGGCCAAAAACATTCAGTACTTC; cdr3_aa: CASSYDRAKNIQYF
clone_size: NA; j_call: TRBJ2-2; d_call: TRBD1; v_call: TRBV29-1; cdr3_nt: TGCAGCGGGGGGACCGGGACAGCGAACACCGGGGAGCTGTTTTTT; cdr3_aa: CSGGTGTANTGELFF
clone_size: NA; j_call: TRBJ1-1; d_call: NA; v_call: TRBV10-3; cdr3_nt: TGTGCCATCAGTGAGTCCGTCCGAGCGGACGGTGAAGCTTTCTTT; cdr3_aa: CAISESVRADGEAFF
clone_size: NA; j_call: TRBJ2-5; d_call: TRBD2; v_call: TRBV4-1; cdr3_nt: TGCGCCAGCAGCCAAGATCAGGGGACTAGCCAAGAGACCCAGTACTTC; cdr3_aa: CASSQDQGTSQETQYF
clone_size: NA; j_call: TRBJ1-5; d_call: TRBD1; v_call: TRBV30; cdr3_nt: TGTGCCTGGAGTGAAAGAAGAGGACAGGGCGGTCAGCCCCAGCATTTT; cdr3_aa: CAWSERRGQGGQPQHF
clone_size: NA; j_call: TRBJ2-2; d_call: TRBD1; v_call: TRBV2; cdr3_nt: TGTGCCAGCAGGCAGGGACAGGCGAACACCGGGGAGCTGTTTTTT; cdr3_aa: CASRQGQANTGELFF
clone_size: few; j_call: TRBJ2-3; d_call: NA; v_call: TRBV6-5; cdr3_nt: TGTGCCAGCAGTTACTCGAGTACAGATACGCAGTATTTT; cdr3_aa: CASSYSSTDTQYF
clone_size: NA; j_call: TRBJ2-5; d_call: TRBD2; v_call: TRBV19; cdr3_nt: TGTGCCAGTAGTCCCCTGGGGGAGGGGCGAGGGGAGACCCAGTACTTC; cdr3_aa: CASSPLGEGRGETQYF
clone_size: once; j_call: TRBJ1-2; d_call: NA; v_call: TRBV30; cdr3_nt: TGTGCGATGCTCGGGCGGGGATATGGCTACACCTTC; cdr3_aa: CAMLGRGYGYTF
clone_size: NA; j_call: TRBJ1-6; d_call: NA; v_call: TRBV30; cdr3_nt: TGTGCCTGGAGTGTACACGAACCCCTCCACTTT; cdr3_aa: CAWSVHEPLHF
clone_size: NA; j_call: TRBJ2-2; d_call: TRBD2; v_call: TRBV11-1; cdr3_nt: TGTGCCAGCAGCCCTCCACTAGGGAGGGAGGGCGGCGGGGAGCTGTTTTTT; cdr3_aa: CASSPPLGREGGGELFF
clone_size: NA; j_call: TRBJ1-3; d_call: TRBD1; v_call: TRBV5-1; cdr3_nt: TGCGCCAGCAGCTCCGGGACAGGCTCTGGAAACACCATATATTTT; cdr3_aa: CASSSGTGSGNTIYF
clone_size: NA; j_call: TRBJ2-1; d_call: TRBD2; v_call: TRBV6-4; cdr3_nt: TGTGCCAGCAGGACGGGACTAGCCGACGTCTCCTACAATGAGCAGTTCTTC; cdr3_aa: CASRTGLADVSYNEQFF
clone_size: NA; j_call: TRBJ2-1; d_call: TRBD2; v_call: TRBV11-3; cdr3_nt: TGTGCCAGCAGCTTGGCTAGCGGGACGAACAATGAGCAGTTCTTC; cdr3_aa: CASSLASGTNNEQFF
clone_size: NA; j_call: TRBJ2-4; d_call: NA; v_call: TRBV6-1; cdr3_nt: TGTGCCAGCAAAGCGACAGCCTGGGCGGAAAACATTCAGTACTTC; cdr3_aa: CASKATAWAENIQYF
clone_size: NA; j_call: TRBJ1-2; d_call: TRBD1; v_call: TRBV30; cdr3_nt: TGTGCCTGGAGTCATAGACAGGGGAGTCCGAGGGGCTACACCTTC; cdr3_aa: CAWSHRQGSPRGYTF
clone_size: NA; j_call: TRBJ1-1; d_call: NA; v_call: TRBV30; cdr3_nt: TGTGCCTGGAGTGTCCGGGTCAAAGCTTTCTTT; cdr3_aa: CAWSVRVKAFF
clone_size: NA; j_call: TRBJ2-7; d_call: NA; v_call: TRBV2; cdr3_nt: TGTGCCAGCAGTGATATTCCCGGGATCTCCTACGAGCAGTACTTC; cdr3_aa: CASSDIPGISYEQYF
clone_size: NA; j_call: TRBJ1-2; d_call: NA; v_call: TRBV5-1; cdr3_nt: TGCGCCAGCAGCTTGGAATTAGGAGCCTATGGCTACACCTTC; cdr3_aa: CASSLELGAYGYTF
clone_size: NA; j_call: TRBJ1-1; d_call: TRBD1; v_call: TRBV4-1; cdr3_nt: TGCGCCAGCAGCCAAGAGTTTTCGGGACAGGTCACTGAAGCTTTCTTT; cdr3_aa: CASSQEFSGQVTEAFF
clone_size: NA; j_call: TRBJ2-3; d_call: TRBD2; v_call: TRBV11-1; cdr3_nt: TGTGCCAGCAGCTCAAGGACTAGCATCGTCGGGGATACGCAGTATTTT; cdr3_aa: CASSSRTSIVGDTQYF
clone_size: NA; j_call: TRBJ1-5; d_call: NA; v_call: TRBV11-3; cdr3_nt: TGTGCCAGCAGCTTAGATCGCACGGGGTATAGCAATCAGCCCCAGCATTTT; cdr3_aa: CASSLDRTGYSNQPQHF
clone_size: once; j_call: TRBJ1-6; d_call: NA; v_call: TRBV19; cdr3_nt: TGTGCCAGCCGGGGGACCTGGGATTCACCCCTCCACTTT; cdr3_aa: CASRGTWDSPLHF
clone_size: NA; j_call: TRBJ2-1; d_call: TRBD2; v_call: TRBV7-7; cdr3_nt: TGTGCTAGCAGCTCGAGACTAGCGGATTACAATGAGCAGTTCTTC; cdr3_aa: CASSSRLADYNEQFF
clone_size: NA; j_call: TRBJ2-1; d_call: TRBD2; v_call: TRBV7-6; cdr3_nt: TGTGCCAGCAGCCTTAGCGGGGCCTCCTACAATGAGCAGTTCTTC; cdr3_aa: CASSLSGASYNEQFF
clone_size: NA; j_call: TRBJ1-2; d_call: TRBD1; v_call: TRBV5-1; cdr3_nt: TGCGCCAGCAGCTACGGACAGGCCTCCCCGACAGGCGGCTACACCTTC; cdr3_aa: CASSYGQASPTGGYTF
clone_size: few; j_call: TRBJ1-2; d_call: TRBD1; v_call: TRBV29-1; cdr3_nt: TGCAGCGTTGTATCACCCGGGACAGACTATGGCTACACCTTC; cdr3_aa: CSVVSPGTDYGYTF
clone_size: NA; j_call: TRBJ2-6; d_call: TRBD1; v_call: TRBV7-2; cdr3_nt: TGTGCCAGCAGCTTGGGGACAGCCCATTACACCGGGGCCAACGTCCTGACTTTC; cdr3_aa: CASSLGTAHYTGANVLTF
clone_size: NA; j_call: TRBJ1-3; d_call: NA; v_call: TRBV15; cdr3_nt: TGTGCCACCAGCGGGGGGAACACCATATATTTT; cdr3_aa: CATSGGNTIYF
clone_size: NA; j_call: TRBJ2-3; d_call: NA; v_call: TRBV11-2; cdr3_nt: TGTGCCAGCACCACGGGGGCAGATACGCAGTATTTT; cdr3_aa: CASTTGADTQYF
clone_size: NA; j_call: TRBJ1-1; d_call: TRBD1; v_call: TRBV7-9; cdr3_nt: TGTGCCAGCAGCGCGACAGGGGGCAACACTGAAGCTTTCTTT; cdr3_aa: CASSATGGNTEAFF
clone_size: NA; j_call: TRBJ1-1; d_call: NA; v_call: TRBV5-1; cdr3_nt: TGCGCCAGCAGCCCATTGTCCGCGGACACTGAAGCTTTCTTT; cdr3_aa: CASSPLSADTEAFF
clone_size: NA; j_call: TRBJ1-2; d_call: TRBD1; v_call: TRBV28; cdr3_nt: TGTGCCAGCGATCAGAACAGGGGTATCTATGGCTACACCTTC; cdr3_aa: CASDQNRGIYGYTF
clone_size: NA; j_call: TRBJ1-2; d_call: NA; v_call: TRBV7-2; cdr3_nt: TGTGCCAGCAAGAGCGGTAATGGCTACACCTTC; cdr3_aa: CASKSGNGYTF
clone_size: NA; j_call: TRBJ1-4; d_call: TRBD1; v_call: TRBV25-1; cdr3_nt: TGTGCCAGCAGTTCCCTTCGACAGGGCGCCGAAAAACTGTTTTTT; cdr3_aa: CASSSLRQGAEKLFF
clone_size: NA; j_call: TRBJ1-1; d_call: NA; v_call: TRBV13; cdr3_nt: TGTGCCAGCAGCGGACAAGACTTGGAAAGTGAAGCTTTCTTT; cdr3_aa: CASSGQDLESEAFF
clone_size: NA; j_call: TRBJ2-5; d_call: TRBD1; v_call: TRBV6-5; cdr3_nt: TGTGCCAGCAGTTACCGCGGACAGGGCAGAGAGACCCAGTACTTC; cdr3_aa: CASSYRGQGRETQYF
clone_size: NA; j_call: TRBJ1-4; d_call: TRBD1; v_call: TRBV4-1; cdr3_nt: TGCGCCAGCAGCCAAGATTCGGCAGGGGGCGATGAAAAACTGTTTTTT; cdr3_aa: CASSQDSAGGDEKLFF
clone_size: once; j_call: TRBJ2-2; d_call: NA; v_call: TRBV27; cdr3_nt: TGTGCCAGCACCGGGACGGCCCAGGGGACCGGGGAGCTGTTTTTT; cdr3_aa: CASTGTAQGTGELFF
clone_size: NA; j_call: TRBJ2-7; d_call: NA; v_call: TRBV27; cdr3_nt: TGTGCCAGCAGCCCCTTGGAGGGGGCAAAGAACGAGCAGTACTTC; cdr3_aa: CASSPLEGAKNEQYF
clone_size: NA; j_call: TRBJ1-2; d_call: NA; v_call: TRBV4-1; cdr3_nt: TGCGCCAGCAGCCAGAGTCCCGGGACATTTGTCTACACCTTC; cdr3_aa: CASSQSPGTFVYTF